This TCR beta chain was recorded in a study of CD8+ T cells in alopecia areata. Looking at the study overall: For the treated group, dosing was oral tofacitinib at 5 to 10 mg twice daily.

Stated treatment: oral pan-JAK inhibitor, 5-10 mg twice daily. RNA, once extracted, was reverse transcribed into cDNA for use as the sequencing template. Clones were sequenced by immunoSEQ multiplex PCR, and TCRdb holds only the in-frame ones, with some missing. The profile shows about 120,000 clones, roughly 63% of them singletons. The CDR3 totals 14 residues. CDR1 and CDR2 (germline): GTSNPN, SVGIG (reference sequence). Trimming shortened V by 1 base and J by 3 bases, and 10 bases separated the two germline ends. This TCR came from a human donor with alopecia areata. This specimen was CD8+ T cells sorted from blood, taken at week 4, from a patient treated with tofacitinib. The chain joins TRBV30 to TRBJ1-5; D not certain. This chain's CDR3 is CAWSGGVNNQPQHF. The DNA for the CDR3 is TGTGCCTGGAGTGGTGGGGTGAACAATCAGCCCCAGCATTTT.